Presented here are 3 T cell receptor beta chains from one specimen sequenced in a study of cytomegalovirus exposure and HLA in healthy donors listed by TCRdb under 2017. Libraries were constructed by the immunoSEQ multiplex PCR assay. A mixture of 60 forward primers for TCR Vbeta segments and 13 reverse primers for TCR Jbeta segments was used in the multiplex PCR. TCRdb took this table from immuneACCESS and kept in-frame rearrangements with V and J called. Such tables lack part of the clones; where checked against another copy, unresolved V genes explain under half of the gap, and the rest is unexplained. This sample's clone table shows approximately 77,000 clones. Of the sample, roughly 4.8% falls within the top ten clones. Sequenced material: PBMCs. The source is a man between 25 and 39 years old in good health and CMV-seronegative.

J is TRBJ2-7 and V is TRBV5-5; 7 bases are a match to TRBD1. Losses at the gene ends were 5 bases for V and 2 bases for J; bases not matched to a gene: 1. Per germline, CDR1 SGHKS and CDR2 YYEKEE (reference sequence). The CDR3 is 12 residues long. The CDR3 DNA sequence: TGTGCCAGCAGAGGGGGCGCCTACGAGCAGTACTTC. It is translated as CASRGGAYEQYF.

The chain joins TRBV18 to TRBJ1-5; the match to TRBD1 covers 7 bases. Germline loops: CDR1 KGHSH, CDR2 LQKENI. The V gene end was trimmed by 6 bases and the J gene end by 5 bases; junction bases not matched to a gene: 7. This CDR3 is 14 amino acids long. The CDR3 bases are TGTGCCAGCTCGGCAAGACAGGGTCATCAGCCCCAGCATTTT. It encodes CASSARQGHQPQHF.

The V and J genes are TRBV18 and TRBJ2-2; D call uncertain. CDR3 length: 15 residues. CDR1 KGHSH and CDR2 LQKENI come from the germline V gene. V was clipped by 0 bases and J by 7 bases, with 12 bases between them. CDR3 nucleotide sequence: TGTGCCAGCTCACCACCAGCTCCTCCGGGCGGGGAGCTGTTTTTT. Translated: CASSPPAPPGGELFF.